The 16 T cell receptor beta chains in this list originate from one sample, sequenced in a study of blood T cell repertoires in COVID-19. This table comes from immunoSEQ multiplex PCR, and its TCRdb copy is limited to in-frame clones, with some not included. The sample consists of fewer than 600,000 clones, 89% of them appearing once. Sequenced sample: peripheral blood. The receptors originated from a man younger than 35 with COVID-19, enrolled during active disease.

The V and J genes are TRBV13 and TRBJ2-3; 9 positions match TRBD2. Germline CDR1 reads PRHDT; CDR2 reads FYEKMQ (reference sequence). V was pared by 0 bases and J by 4 bases, with 5 bases of the junction left unmatched. This CDR3 contains 16 residues. In DNA, the CDR3 is TGTGCCAGCAGCTTAGGGTCCGCGGGAGGGGCAGATACGCAGTATTTT. Translating it yields CASSLGSAGGADTQYF. Full variable domain (outside the CDR3, taken from reference TRBV13 and TRBJ2-3): AAGVIQSPRHLIKEKRETATLKCYPIPRHDTVYWYQQGPGQDPQFLISFYEKMQSDKGSIPDRFSAQQFSDYHSELNMSSLELGDSALYFCASSLGSAGGADTQYFGPGTRLTVL.

The gene calls are TRBV3-1 (or the pseudogene TRBV3-2) and TRBJ2-2; 9 nucleotides align to TRBD1. There are 17 residues in the CDR3. V gave up 1 base and J gave up 5 bases; unmatched junction bases: 8. In germline, CDR1 is LGHDT, CDR2 YNNKEL (reference sequence). CDR3 amino acids: CASSQAPATGGTGELFF. CDR3 sequence (DNA): TGTGCCAGCAGCCAAGCGCCCGCGACAGGGGGTACCGGGGAGCTGTTTTTT.

This chain uses TRBV5-1 with TRBJ2-1, with TRBD2 matching over 9 bases. The CDR3 sequence is 16 residues long. Germline-derived CDR1 and CDR2 are SGHRS and YFSETQ. Trimming removed 1 base from V and 7 bases from J; junction bases left unmatched: 9. The CDR3 nucleotides are TGCGCCAGCAGCTTGTTTTCTAGCGGGGTAGGGAATGAGCAGTTCTTC. Translation: CASSLFSSGVGNEQFF. The full variable domain, rest sourced from reference TRBV5-1 and TRBJ2-1, is KAGVTQTPRYLIKTRGQQVTLSCSPISGHRSVSWYQQTPGQGLQFLFEYFSETQRNKGNFPGRFSGRQFSNSRSEMNVSTLELGDSALYLCASSLFSSGVGNEQFFGPGTRLTVL.

V is TRBV2 and J is TRBJ2-7, with D hard to call. The V gene lost 0 bases and the J gene lost 3 bases, with 9 bases spanning the gap. The V gene's germline CDR1 is SNHLY and CDR2 FYNNEI. This CDR3 has 14 residues. CDR3 amino acids: CASSEAQTLYEQYF. Here the CDR3 DNA reads TGTGCCAGCAGTGAAGCACAGACCCTCTACGAGCAGTACTTC.

This chain connects TRBV6-1 to TRBJ1-1; D unresolved. The CDR3 runs 14 residues. The V and J ends lost 0 bases and 4 bases respectively, with 9 bases between them. Germline V lookup: CDR1 MNHNS, CDR2 SASEGT. The CDR3 loop reads CASSEAGVGTEAFF. As DNA, the CDR3 is TGTGCCAGCAGTGAAGCGGGAGTTGGCACTGAAGCTTTCTTT.

This clone was seen ten or more times. The chain combines TRBV3-1 (or the pseudogene TRBV3-2) with TRBJ1-6; no definite D call. V lost 2 bases to trimming and J lost 6 bases, with 8 bases between them. CDR1 is LGHDT and CDR2 is YNNKEL in the germline V gene (reference sequence). The CDR3 spans 14 residues. CDR3 amino acids: CASSQSTRNSPLHF. CDR3 DNA sequence: TGTGCCAGCAGCCAAAGCACGCGTAATTCACCCCTCCACTTT.

The chain is built from TRBV3-1 (or the pseudogene TRBV3-2) and TRBJ2-2; the match to TRBD2 covers 16 bases. Germline V gives CDR1 LGHDT, CDR2 YNNKEL (reference sequence). The CDR3 is 18 amino acids. Trimming cost V 5 bases and J 6 bases; bases outside gene matches: 9. The CDR3 DNA sequence: TGTGCCAGCAGCTGGGGACTAGCGGGGGGGCCAGGTGCCGGGGAGCTGTTTTTT. Its translation is CASSWGLAGGPGAGELFF.

This clone has a handful of counts. Different DNA sequences within this sample yield the same CDR3. The chain links TRBV27 to TRBJ2-7; D perhaps matches TRBD1 (6 bases). The germline V gene encodes CDR1 MNHEY and CDR2 SMNVEV (reference sequence). V was trimmed by 5 bases and J by 1 base, leaving 12 bases between them. CDR3 length: 14 residues. CDR3 residues: CASSPKDSSYEQYF. In nucleotides, the CDR3 is TGTGCCAGCAGTCCCAAGGACAGTTCCTACGAGCAGTACTTC.

This chain connects TRBV7-8 to TRBJ2-7; D perhaps matches TRBD2 (7 bases). CDR3 length: 17 amino acids. Trimming cost V 3 bases and J 2 bases, with 20 bases left between them. The germline CDR1 and CDR2 sequences are SGHVS and FQNEAQ. In DNA form, the CDR3 reads TGTGCCAGCAGCTTGGTGGGGGGGGCCAAAACCACCTACGAGCAGTACTTC. This translates into CASSLVGGAKTTYEQYF.

The genes are TRBV5-1 and TRBJ2-1; 8 positions agree with TRBD1. The trim removed 0 bases at V and 8 bases at J, leaving 1 base unmatched. This CDR3 comprises 13 residues. CDR1 and CDR2 (germline): SGHRS, YFSETQ. CDR3 DNA: TGCGCCAGCAGCTTGGAACAGGGGGATGAGCAGTTCTTC. This encodes CASSLEQGDEQFF.

The chain has TRBV3-1 (or the pseudogene TRBV3-2) and TRBJ1-1; TRBD1 aligns across 9 bases. Trimming removed 1 base from V and 1 base from J; junction bases left unmatched: 10. CDR1 is LGHDT and CDR2 is YNNKEL in the germline V gene (reference sequence). The CDR3 totals 18 residues. Here the CDR3 reads CASSQGAGGQGKNTEAFF. In DNA, the CDR3 is TGTGCCAGCAGCCAAGGTGCGGGAGGACAGGGGAAGAACACTGAAGCTTTCTTT.

CDR3 DNA sequence: TGCGCCAGCAGCTTGACAGGGATGGACACCGGGGAGCTGTTTTTT. Its protein is CASSLTGMDTGELFF. The chain joins TRBV5-1 to TRBJ2-2, with D maybe TRBD1 (6 bases). The CDR3 runs 15 residues. CDR1 is SGHRS and CDR2 is YFSETQ in the germline V gene. V was pared by 1 base and J by 3 bases, with 10 bases between.

This clone has just one count. The chain couples TRBV4-1 to TRBJ1-2, with D maybe TRBD1 (6 bases). From germline, CDR1 is MGHRA and CDR2 YSYEKL. The CDR3 is 14 amino acids. The V end was cut by 0 bases, the J end by 6 bases, with 11 bases between. The CDR3 reads CASSQENRVDGYTF. The CDR3 DNA sequence: TGCGCCAGCAGCCAAGAAAACAGGGTGGATGGCTACACCTTC.

The chain joins TRBV19 to TRBJ2-2, with 13 bases matching TRBD2. CDR1 is LNHDA and CDR2 is SQIVND in the germline V gene (reference sequence). V lost 1 base, J lost 0 bases, and 8 bases stayed unmatched. The CDR3 loop spans 20 amino acids. In nucleotides, the CDR3 is TGTGCCAGTAGTATAGGGGGACTAGCGGGATTTCTCGCGAACACCGGGGAGCTGTTTTTT. It is translated as CASSIGGLAGFLANTGELFF.

The chain has TRBV4-1 and TRBJ2-1; 7 nucleotides line up with TRBD1. Trimming took 4 bases from V and 0 from J; bases not matched to a gene: 6. This CDR3 contains 16 residues. CDR1 and CDR2 from the germline V gene are MGHRA and YSYEKL. CDR3 in DNA: TGCGCCAGCAGCCCCCGACAGGGTAGCTCCTACAATGAGCAGTTCTTC. Encoded protein: CASSPRQGSSYNEQFF.

On this clone itself: With a much larger clone just one base away, this may be a read error. The chain employs TRBV11-2 and TRBJ2-3, with 8 bases that match TRBD2. The trim removed 2 bases at V and 0 bases at J, leaving 1 base unmatched. This CDR3 comprises 15 residues. Germline V lookup: CDR1 SGHAT, CDR2 FQNNGV. CDR3 loop: CASSLQRGSTDTQYF. In DNA, the CDR3 is TGTGCCAGCAGCTTACAGCGGGGGAGCACAGATACGCAGTATTTT.